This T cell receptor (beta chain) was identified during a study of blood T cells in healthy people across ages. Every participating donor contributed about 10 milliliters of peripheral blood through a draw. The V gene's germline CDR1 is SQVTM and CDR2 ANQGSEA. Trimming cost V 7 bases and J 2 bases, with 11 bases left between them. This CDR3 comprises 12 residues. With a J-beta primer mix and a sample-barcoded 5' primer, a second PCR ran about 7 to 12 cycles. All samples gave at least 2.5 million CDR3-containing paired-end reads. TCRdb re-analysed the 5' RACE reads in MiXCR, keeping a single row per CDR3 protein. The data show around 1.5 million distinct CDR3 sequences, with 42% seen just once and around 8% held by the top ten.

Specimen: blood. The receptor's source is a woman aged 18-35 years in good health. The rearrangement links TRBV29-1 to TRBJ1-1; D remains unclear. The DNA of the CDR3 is TGCAGCGCCTCCCGGGATAACACTGAAGCTTTCTTT. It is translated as CSASRDNTEAFF.